This TCR beta chain came from a study of shared clonotypes between healthy human individuals (TCRdb year 2020). Regarding the research as a whole: The cohort included a few men and a couple of women between 18 and 49 years of age. For each donor, three plates each were used for CD4 naive and CD4 memory, two plates were used for CD8 naive, and one plate was used for CD8 memory. The study deeply sequenced blood TCR repertoires of about five healthy adults to estimate repertoire size and the extent of clonotype sharing between individuals. To increase sequencing depth and limit assay-specific biases, different laboratories used diverse techniques to prepare libraries and sequence TCR repertoires. Per donor, leukapheresis produced somewhere between about 0.8 and 9.5 billion PBMCs. Findings and caveats that apply to the study as a whole: Roughly 5% of naive CD4, around 3.6% of naive CD8, approximately 2.2% of memory CD4, and 0.4% of memory CD8 clonotypes were shared across a few donors. Sampling was restricted to blood, and TCR repertoires in tissue are likely to differ from TCR repertoires in blood. The genetic and exposure-history diversity represented was limited by the small number of donors. Pairwise subsampling led to the expectation that sequencing depth would affect the degree of clonotype sharing among donors. Naive subsets generally had larger estimated clonotype richness than memory subsets did. Rarefaction of sorted-subset datasets indicated incomplete sequencing despite the large sequencing depth. Compared with non-shared clonotypes, the clonotypes found in all four sorted-subset donors had higher generation probabilities.

Donors were healthy HIV-negative adults with no recently reported acute infections or vaccinations. Every donor was a Caucasian adult residing in Nashville, Tennessee, USA. Magnetic negative selection was used to enrich CD4+ T cells, after which naive cells were positively selected on CD45RA and the negative fraction became the memory subset. After blood collection by leukapheresis, PBMCs were isolated using Ficoll-Histopaque density gradient centrifugation and then cryopreserved in the vapor phase of liquid nitrogen. Purity and quantity of every magnetically sorted T cell population were checked by analytical flow cytometry. Genomic DNA was isolated from each sorted fraction and quantified by UV absorbance on a Nanodrop 2000c. Using the deep immunoSEQ assay, TCR CDR3 regions were amplified from genomic DNA by multiplex PCR. Genomic DNA extracted from each cell subset was distributed evenly over all wells of several immunoSEQ 96-well plates, and each plate served as one replicate. Each replicate PCR for sorted subsets received approximately 220 ng genomic DNA, equal to about 30,000 T cell genomes. Purified libraries were measured with a Qubit 3.0 fluorometer, size-checked on a Bioanalyzer 2100, and measured again with the KAPA Library Quantification kit. Every immunoSEQ 96-well plate was sequenced on a dedicated single-read 150-cycle Illumina NextSeq 550 flow cell. The authors processed their data as follows. Because the immunoSEQ output included only junctional sequences and no quality scores, the filtering could not be the same as the filtering used for full-length reads. To assign V/J genes and CDR3, sequences were annotated against IMGT germline references using PyIR, a Python wrapper for IgBLAST v1.9. Reads were filtered out if the reads had weak V/J assignments (E-value above 1e-6), no CDR3, stop codons, out-of-frame junctions, or ambiguous translated residues. A V3J clonotype was defined by an identical inferred V gene, J gene, and CDR3 amino acid sequence. Percentage overlap between repertoires was calculated by dividing the number of shared unique clonotypes by the size of the smaller repertoire. RTK rarefaction, the Chao1 estimator, and Recon v2.1 estimates of unobserved clonotypes were used to assess repertoire richness. Generation probabilities were computed with OLGA for all TCRbeta clonotypes obtained by the gDNA method from four donors. TCRdb carries this immuneACCESS record with in-frame sequences only. Its versions omit some clonotypes, under half of them owing to an unresolved V gene in the studies checked, with the rest unexplained. V, J and clone size were drawn from that table, and D and trimming were deduced from the DNA. The sample data list about 2.4 million clones, and 93% of these were observed just once. The ten largest clonotypes hold roughly 0.36% of the sample.

A word on this clone: Its specific antigen is unknown. Base quality data are lacking; no much larger clone is found one base away. Different DNA sequences within this sample yield the same CDR3.

Trimming at the junction amounts to 5 bases on V and 3 bases on J, and the germline ends lie 6 bases apart. The CDR3 goes from the cysteine to the phenylalanine over 12 residues. Only CDR3 DNA remains: 36 bases, in frame from the first base. The CDR1 and CDR2 encoded by the germline V gene are SGHNT and YENEEA. The clonotype comes from a young man in good health. Some clones in this sample may be carry-over from other donors' samples. Sequenced sample: naive CD4+ T cells from PBMCs. Interpreted using the paper, the cell subset or site label stands for: CD45RA+ positively selected. The chain uses TRBV11-3 and TRBJ2-3, and TRBD2 may be the D gene, going by 6 matching bases. The CDR3 protein: CASSGGTDTQYF. In nucleotide form, the sequence is TGTGCCAGCAGCGGGGGGACAGATACGCAGTATTTT.